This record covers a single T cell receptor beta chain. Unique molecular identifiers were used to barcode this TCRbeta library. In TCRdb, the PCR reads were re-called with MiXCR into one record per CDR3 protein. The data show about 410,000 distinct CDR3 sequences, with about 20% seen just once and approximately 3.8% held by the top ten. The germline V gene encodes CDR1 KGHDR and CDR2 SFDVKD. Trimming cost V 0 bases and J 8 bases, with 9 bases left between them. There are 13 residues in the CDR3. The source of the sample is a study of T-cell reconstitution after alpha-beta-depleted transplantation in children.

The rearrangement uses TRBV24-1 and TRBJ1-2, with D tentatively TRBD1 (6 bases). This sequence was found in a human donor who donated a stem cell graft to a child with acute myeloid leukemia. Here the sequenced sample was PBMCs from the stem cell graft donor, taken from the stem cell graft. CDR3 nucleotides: TGTGCCACCAGTGATTTGTTGACAGGAGGCTACACCTTC. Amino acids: CATSDLLTGGYTF.